The 30 T cell receptor beta chains in this list originate from one sample, sequenced in a study of blood T cells in healthy people across ages. With a J-beta primer mix and a sample-barcoded 5' primer, a second PCR ran roughly 6 to 12 cycles. MiXCR was run by TCRdb on the 5' RACE reads, yielding one entry per CDR3 protein. Of roughly 1.5 million distinct CDR3 sequences in the sample, approximately 43% were seen once. The sequencing input was blood. The receptors come from a woman in her late teens or twenties in good health.

This CDR3 is CAIEALSGNTIYF. For the CDR3, the DNA is TGTGCCATCGAGGCTCTCTCTGGAAACACCATATATTTT. The V gene is TRBV10-3, the J gene TRBJ1-3; no firm D call. The length of the CDR3 is 13 residues. V was pared by 8 bases and J by 0 bases, with 8 bases between. Germline CDR1 ENHRY, CDR2 SYGVKD.

This chain uses TRBV2 with TRBJ1-5; D may be TRBD1 (6 bases). The CDR3 runs 16 residues. With 7 bases removed from V and 1 base from J, the gap between germline ends came to 17 bases. Per the germline V gene, CDR1 is SNHLY and CDR2 is FYNNEI. CDR3 nucleotide sequence: TGTGCCAGCAATAACCGGGACATTCAAAGCAATCAGCCCCAGCATTTT. Translation gives CASNNRDIQSNQPQHF.

V is TRBV6-2 or TRBV6-3 and J is TRBJ2-7; the D gene is possibly TRBD2 (6 bases). V lost 5 bases and J lost 6, with 14 bases in between. The CDR3 runs 13 residues. The germline V gene has CDR1 MNHEY and CDR2 SVGEGT. In DNA, the CDR3 is TGTGCCAGCAGTGACCGAGGGGACTTCGAGCAGTACTTC. Its translation is CASSDRGDFEQYF.

The rearrangement links TRBV11-2 to TRBJ2-2, with 8 nucleotides matching TRBD1. CDR1 is SGHAT, CDR2 FQNNGV, per germline. The CDR3 totals 17 residues. J gave up 0 bases and V 3 bases, and 6 bases lay outside the gene matches. The CDR3 sequence is CASSLDRARSNTGELFF. The DNA of the CDR3 is TGTGCCAGCAGCTTGGACAGGGCCCGATCGAACACCGGGGAGCTGTTTTTT.

This clonotype occurred a few times. This rearrangement joins TRBV4-1 to TRBJ2-1, with D uncertain. V dropped 1 base and J dropped 3 bases, with 10 bases sitting between them. This CDR3 spans 15 amino acids. CDR1 is MGHRA, CDR2 YSYEKL, per germline. The CDR3 nucleotides read TGCGCCAGCAGCCAAGGTGGGAACCTCTACAATGAGCAGTTCTTC. This sequence encodes CASSQGGNLYNEQFF.

This clonotype appeared a few times. The gene calls are TRBV7-2 and TRBJ2-5; D call uncertain. The germline CDR1 and CDR2 sequences are SGHTA and FQGNSA. V lost 1 base and J lost 5, with 11 bases in between. This CDR3 comprises 14 residues. The CDR3, as DNA: TGTGCCAGCAGCTTAGGGGTGGGATCGGAGACCCAGTACTTC. Encoded protein: CASSLGVGSETQYF.

The chain has TRBV7-2 and TRBJ1-2; D is uncertain. CDR3 length equals 14 residues. From germline, CDR1 is SGHTA and CDR2 FQGNSA. Deletions cut 0 bases from V and 4 bases from J, with 9 bases between. CDR3: CASSLAPAGYGYTF. DNA of the CDR3: TGTGCCAGCAGCTTAGCCCCAGCGGGCTATGGCTACACCTTC.

A few counts support this clonotype. The chain links TRBV1 to TRBJ1-6; TRBD1, the D gene given by the table, was not confirmed from the DNA. TRBV1 is labeled a pseudogene. The CDR3 runs 20 residues. The CDR3, as DNA: TGCACCAGCAGCCCTCAAGATGACAGGGGGCGAGGGCTTTATAGTTCACCCCTCCACTTT. Translating it yields CTSSPQDDRGRGLYSSPLHF.

This clonotype was counted a few times. This chain links TRBV27 with TRBJ1-2; the match to TRBD1 covers 9 bases. With 5 bases clipped from V and 4 bases from J, the junction kept 8 bases outside the gene matches. The CDR3 spans 15 residues. Germline CDR1 MNHEY, CDR2 SMNVEV (reference sequence). CDR3 region: CASSVGQGAVYGYTF. The DNA for the CDR3 is TGTGCCAGCAGTGTGGGACAGGGCGCGGTCTATGGCTACACCTTC.

This clonotype was detected a few times. This chain links TRBV7-2 with TRBJ1-4; D ambiguous. V lost 3 bases and J 8 bases, leaving 7 bases between the germline ends. This CDR3 has 12 amino acids. Germline V CDR1 and CDR2: SGHTA, FQGNSA. The CDR3 loop reads CASSLPREKLFF. The CDR3 nucleotides are TGTGCCAGCAGCTTGCCAAGGGAAAAACTGTTTTTT.

V gene TRBV7-9 combines with J gene TRBJ1-4, with D tentatively TRBD1 (6 bases). The germline gives CDR1 SEHNR, CDR2 FQNEAQ (reference sequence). The CDR3 loop spans 13 amino acids. Trimming took 5 bases from V and 6 from J, leaving 10 bases between them. CDR3 region: CASSKGGDEKLFF. CDR3 DNA sequence: TGTGCCAGCAGCAAAGGGGGAGATGAAAAACTGTTTTTT.

This clonotype has more than one count but fewer than ten. This chain joins TRBV29-1 and TRBJ2-7; TRBD1 aligns across 7 bases. The CDR3 consists of 12 residues. Germline V gene lookup returns CDR1 SQVTM and CDR2 ANQGSEA. Unmatched junction bases numbered 10, after V lost 7 bases and J lost 7 bases. The CDR3, as DNA: TGCAGCGCAGTCGAGGGGGCGCGTGAGCAGTACTTC. Amino acids: CSAVEGAREQYF.

The genes are TRBV20-1 and TRBJ1-2; 8 nucleotides match TRBD1. V dropped 5 bases and J dropped 4; count of bases not matched to a gene: 9. CDR3 length: 14 residues. Germline V lookup: CDR1 DFQATT, CDR2 SNEGSKA (reference sequence). CDR3 protein: CSALEGQVGYGYTF. CDR3 DNA: TGCAGTGCTTTAGAGGGACAGGTGGGCTATGGCTACACCTTC.

On this clonotype: The junction and the germline gene differ at one end; a read error may be behind it. The chain is built from TRBV7-9 and TRBJ1-2; D not resolved. Germline-derived CDR1 and CDR2 are SEHNR and FQNEAQ (reference sequence). CDR3 length equals 13 residues. CDR3 in amino acids: CASTLNVLYGYTF. The CDR3 DNA follows: TGTGCCAGCACCTTAAACGTGCTCTATGGCTACACCTTC.

The chain uses TRBV28 and TRBJ2-5; 12 bases line up with TRBD1. CDR1 and CDR2 from the germline V gene are MDHEN and SYDVKM. V shed 4 bases, J shed 6 bases, and the junction held 6 bases outside the gene matches. The CDR3 totals 15 residues. The CDR3 loop is CASSSGTGGRKTQYF. In DNA form, the CDR3 reads TGTGCCAGCAGTTCCGGGACAGGGGGCAGGAAGACCCAGTACTTC.

This clonotype was observed many times. The rearrangement joins TRBV6-5 to TRBJ2-1; 12 bases align to TRBD2. The germline V gene encodes CDR1 MNHEY and CDR2 SVGAGI. The junction had 2 bases not matched to a gene; V was cut back by 2 bases and J by 6 bases. CDR3 length: 15 amino acids. The chain's CDR3 is CASSYGLAGSNEQFF. The CDR3 DNA reads TGTGCCAGCAGTTACGGACTAGCGGGATCCAATGAGCAGTTCTTC.

The table lists this clonotype with a few counts. The chain couples TRBV10-3 to TRBJ1-2; 8 bases map to TRBD1. V was pared by 4 bases and J by 8 bases, with 9 bases of the junction left unmatched. The germline V gene has CDR1 ENHRY and CDR2 SYGVKD. The CDR3 extends over 14 amino acids. For the CDR3, the DNA is TGTGCCATCAGTGGAGGACAGGGCCTCGGAGGCTACACCTTC. The encoded protein is CAISGGQGLGGYTF.

V gene TRBV7-9 combines with J gene TRBJ1-1; 10 bases are shared with TRBD1. CDR1 is SEHNR, CDR2 FQNEAQ, per germline (reference sequence). Unmatched junction bases numbered 18, after V lost 4 bases and J lost 4 bases. This CDR3 is built from 19 residues. The chain's CDR3 is CASSSPDQPGQGWATEAFF. CDR3 DNA: TGTGCCAGCAGCTCACCCGATCAACCGGGACAGGGGTGGGCCACTGAAGCTTTCTTT.

The genes are TRBV7-9 and TRBJ2-1; no definite D call. Germline values: CDR1 SEHNR, CDR2 FQNEAQ (reference sequence). The CDR3 runs 15 residues. V lost 1 base and J lost 5, with 12 bases in between. This CDR3 is CASSLVPLLHNEQFF. CDR3 DNA: TGTGCCAGCAGCTTAGTTCCCCTTCTACACAATGAGCAGTTCTTC. The variable domain in full, with the rest retrieved from reference TRBV7-9 and TRBJ2-1, is DTGVSQNPRHKITKRGQNVTFRCDPISEHNRLYWYRQTLGQGPEFLTYFQNEAQLEKSRLLSDRFSAERPKGSFSTLEIQRTEQGDSAMYLCASSLVPLLHNEQFFGPGTRLTVL.

This clonotype was found a few times. The V and J genes are TRBV6-5 and TRBJ2-3, with unresolved D. CDR1 is MNHEY, CDR2 SVGAGI, per germline. The CDR3 is 14 amino acids. V was shortened by 5 bases and J by 1 base, with 10 bases between the two germline ends. CDR3 in DNA: TGTGCCAGCAGTCGGACCCGGGGCACAGATACGCAGTATTTT. It yields the protein CASSRTRGTDTQYF.

This clonotype has a handful of counts. This chain connects TRBV9 to TRBJ1-1; tentatively, D is TRBD1 (5 bases). The V gene lost 1 base and the J gene lost 1 base, with 8 bases spanning the gap. This CDR3 contains 14 residues. In germline, CDR1 is SGDLS, CDR2 YYNGEE. The CDR3 coding sequence is TGTGCCAGCAGCGTACTAGGACAGAACACTGAAGCTTTCTTT. As protein: CASSVLGQNTEAFF.

The chain couples TRBV19 to TRBJ2-4; TRBD1 is a possible D gene (6 bases). The V and J ends lost 7 bases and 5 bases respectively, with 15 bases between them. The CDR3 contains 14 residues. Germline V gene lookup returns CDR1 LNHDA and CDR2 SQIVND (reference sequence). The CDR3 region has the DNA TGTGCCAGTAACGCAGGGGTTATGGAAAACATTCAGTACTTC. It encodes CASNAGVMENIQYF.

The rearrangement uses TRBV20-1 and TRBJ2-5; D gene unclear. CDR1 is DFQATT and CDR2 is SNEGSKA in the germline V gene (reference sequence). This CDR3 is built from 16 residues. V dropped 1 base and J dropped 11 bases, with 26 bases sitting between them. The CDR3 coding sequence is TGCAGTGCTAGAGTTCGGCGGAGCACGTATTACAATGAGCAGTACTTC. Translating gives CSARVRRSTYYNEQYF.

In DNA form, the CDR3 reads TGCGCCAGCAAGGTAGCCACTGAAGCTTTCTTT. Amino acids: CASKVATEAFF. The chain links TRBV5-1 to TRBJ1-1; D is undetermined. The CDR3 consists of 11 residues. V lost 6 bases to trimming and J lost 4 bases, with 7 bases between them. Germline CDR1 SGHRS, CDR2 YFSETQ. Complete variable domain (other parts from reference TRBV5-1 and TRBJ1-1): KAGVTQTPRYLIKTRGQQVTLSCSPISGHRSVSWYQQTPGQGLQFLFEYFSETQRNKGNFPGRFSGRQFSNSRSEMNVSTLELGDSALYLCASKVATEAFFGQGTRLTVV.

The chain employs TRBV29-1 and TRBJ1-1, with D unresolved. Trimming removed 3 bases at V and 6 bases at J, with 11 bases between. The germline gives CDR1 SQVTM, CDR2 ANQGSEA. The CDR3 is 12 amino acids. CDR3 protein: CSVDHPWPEAFF. CDR3 bases: TGCAGCGTTGACCATCCCTGGCCTGAAGCTTTCTTT.

V and J are TRBV12-3 or TRBV12-4 and TRBJ2-7; TRBD2 might be the D (6 bases). Judging by the DNA end, TRBJ2-4 fits better; the J call may be wrong. This CDR3 has 13 amino acids. CDR3 bases: TGTGCCAGCAGTCGATTCGGGGGAAACATTCAGTACTTC. Its translation: CASSRFGGNIQYF.

This rearrangement joins TRBV6-5 to TRBJ2-2, with a tentative D call TRBD2 (6 bases). CDR1 is MNHEY, CDR2 SVGAGI, per germline. This CDR3 is 16 amino acids long. Deletions cut 1 base from V and 7 bases from J, with 16 bases between. The CDR3 DNA is TGTGCCAGCAGTTACTTACCGGGAGTGACTCACGGGGAGCTGTTTTTT. It is translated as CASSYLPGVTHGELFF.

This rearrangement joins TRBV3-1 to TRBJ2-5; D is undetermined. This CDR3 has 16 residues. The ends were cut back, 0 bases at V and 5 bases at J, with 16 bases in the middle. Per germline, CDR1 LGHDT and CDR2 YNNKEL (reference sequence). CDR3 in amino acids: CASSQEVLGFSETQYF. The CDR3 coding sequence is TGTGCCAGCAGCCAAGAGGTACTGGGCTTTTCGGAGACCCAGTACTTC.

Turning to this clonotype: This may come from a read error, since a much larger clone is one base off. This chain uses TRBV7-9 with TRBJ2-1; 7 nucleotides line up with TRBD1. With V trimmed by 10 bases and J by 2 bases, 11 bases remained unmatched. Germline CDR1 SEHNR, CDR2 FQNEAQ (reference sequence). This CDR3 contains 15 residues. In DNA, the CDR3 is TGTGCCAACACCACAGGGGTAGGCCCCTACAATGAGCAGTTCTTC. Translated: CANTTGVGPYNEQFF.

This clonotype was recorded a few times. The V and J genes are TRBV28 and TRBJ1-2; no clear D gene. The germline gives CDR1 MDHEN, CDR2 SYDVKM. This CDR3 is built from 16 residues. V gave up 6 bases and J gave up 2 bases, with 19 bases separating them. The CDR3: CASSATRNSQNYGYTF. In nucleotides, the CDR3 is TGTGCCAGCAGCGCCACCCGAAACAGTCAAAACTATGGCTACACCTTC.